Detailed here is one T cell receptor beta chain. This sample is part of a study of control samples from healthy donors and cancer patients. The protocol was immunoSEQ multiplex PCR, while the TCRdb copy is restricted to in-frame clones and leaves out a portion. Here the sample spans roughly 73,000 clones, over 80% being singletons. The junction had 2 bases not matched to a gene; V was cut back by 5 bases and J by 0 bases. CDR1 and CDR2 (germline): MNHEY, SVGAGI. This CDR3 region has 15 residues. The rearrangement joins TRBV6-5 to TRBJ2-2, with 8 bases that match TRBD1. Input material: blood. The TCR comes from a woman aged 55 to 70 in good health. The CDR3 DNA sequence: TGTGCCAGCAGTAGACAGGGGACGAACACCGGGGAGCTGTTTTTT. Encoded protein: CASSRQGTNTGELFF.